This TCR beta chain was captured in a study of blood T cell repertoires in COVID-19 (dated by TCRdb to the early 2020s). As for the study more broadly: The collaborator samples originated in the United States, Italy and Spain and spanned the acute and convalescent phases of COVID-19. Nearly every sample came with metadata listing a de-identified subject ID, COVID-19 status, age in years and sex. Where HLA class I and class II types were available, the types were taken from metadata supplied by the sample provider, not from assay-based typing. The repertoires were released in a freely available public database intended as a resource for research on the immune response to SARS-CoV-2. The material from the prospective study consisted of cDNA or gDNA derived from T cells, B-cell-depleted T cells, or PBMCs. Subjects who had been exposed to COVID-19, were actively infected with it, or had recovered from it provided the deeply sampled blood TCRbeta repertoires that made up the dataset. Samples came from the ongoing ImmuneRACE study (first 160 participants) plus 1,254 subjects from 6 global collaborators.

Regarding this clone: No antigen is known for it. The record has no base qualities; no much larger clone is one base away.

On the study overall, not on this receptor specifically: Clinical and demographic metadata were provided uncurated, with the amount varying by source and participant.

V lost 4 bases and J lost 0 bases; the stretch between them is 10 bases long. The CDR3 has 14 amino acids, counting the end cysteine and phenylalanine. Only CDR3 DNA remains: 42 bases, in frame from the first base. From a lookup of the germline V gene (reference sequence), CDR1 and CDR2 are GTSNPN and SVGIG. The immunoSEQ Assay, a bias-controlled multiplex PCR, was used to amplify TCRbeta CDR3 regions from genomic DNA. Regarding the original processing steps: The number of nucleated cells in each sample was estimated from the amplification of reference gene primers within the assay. To quantify the absolute abundance of each unique TCRbeta CDR3 rearrangement, sequence reads were collapsed and filtered. For each sample, productive Simpson clonality was calculated by taking the square root of Simpson's diversity index across productive rearrangements. TCRdb's version of the immuneACCESS table is confined to in-frame rearrangements and falls short of the full clone set. An unresolved V gene accounts for under half of the shortfall where checked; the remainder is of unknown origin. V and J calls and clone size come straight from that table; D and trimming were deduced from the DNA. The sample contains roughly 290,000 clones, roughly 85% of them found a single time. More than 2% of the sample is held by the ten biggest clonotypes.

Enrolling through a virtual design, the prospective study's participants ranged in age from about 18 to 89 years and lived across approximately 25 United States geographic areas. To assign participants to cohorts, the prospective study relied on clinical history that participants themselves reported in a screening survey and a study questionnaire. Recovered participants in ImmuneRACE Cohort 3 were defined by two consecutive negative NP/OP PCR tests, clearance by a healthcare professional, or resolution of symptoms. In the prospective study, mobile phlebotomists collected whole blood, serum and a nasopharyngeal or oropharyngeal swab from each participant. Additional blood draws and questionnaires over an approximately two-month period could optionally be provided by prospective study participants. Before DNA extraction, prospective study blood samples were shipped either frozen or at room temperature.

The sequence derives from a man aged 25 to 45 who had recovered from COVID-19. This chain is built from TRBV30 and TRBJ1-3, and TRBD1 may be the D gene, going by 6 matching bases. Sequencing was done on a sample of PBMCs or T cells enriched from blood (not recorded which). The base sequence is TGTGCCTGGATGACAGGACTCTCTGGAAACACCATATATTTT. Translated, it gives CAWMTGLSGNTIYF.